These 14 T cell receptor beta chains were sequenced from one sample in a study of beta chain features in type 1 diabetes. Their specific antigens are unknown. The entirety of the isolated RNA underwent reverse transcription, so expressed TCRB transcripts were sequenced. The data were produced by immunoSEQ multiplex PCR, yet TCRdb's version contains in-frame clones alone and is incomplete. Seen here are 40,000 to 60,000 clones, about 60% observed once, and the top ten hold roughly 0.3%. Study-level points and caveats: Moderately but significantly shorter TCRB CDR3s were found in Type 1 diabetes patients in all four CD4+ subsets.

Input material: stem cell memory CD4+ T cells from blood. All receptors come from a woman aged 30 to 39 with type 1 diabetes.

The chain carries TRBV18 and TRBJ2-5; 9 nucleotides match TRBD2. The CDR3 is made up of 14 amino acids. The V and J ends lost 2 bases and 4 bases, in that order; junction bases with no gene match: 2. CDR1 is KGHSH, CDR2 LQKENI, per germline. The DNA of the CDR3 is TGTGCCAGCTCACCATCACTAGCGGGAGAGACCCAGTACTTC. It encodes CASSPSLAGETQYF.

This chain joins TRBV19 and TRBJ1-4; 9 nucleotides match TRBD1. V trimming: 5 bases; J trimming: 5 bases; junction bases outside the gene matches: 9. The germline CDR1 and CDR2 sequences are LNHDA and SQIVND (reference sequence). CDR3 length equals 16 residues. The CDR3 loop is CASSSPGQGKNEKLFF. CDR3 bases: TGTGCCAGTAGTTCCCCGGGACAGGGCAAAAATGAAAAACTGTTTTTT.

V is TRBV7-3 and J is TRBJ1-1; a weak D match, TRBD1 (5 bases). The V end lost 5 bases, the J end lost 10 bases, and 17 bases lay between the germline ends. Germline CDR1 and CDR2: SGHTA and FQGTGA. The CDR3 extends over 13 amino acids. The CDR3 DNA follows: TGTGCCAGCAGCCCAGAGGGGACTCAAGGAGCTTTCTTT. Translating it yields CASSPEGTQGAFF. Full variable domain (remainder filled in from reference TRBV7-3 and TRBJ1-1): GAGVSQTPSNKVTEKGKYVELRCDPISGHTALYWYRQSLGQGPEFLIYFQGTGAADDSGLPNDRFFAVRPEGSVSTLKIQRTERGDSAVYLCASSPEGTQGAFFGQGTRLTVV.

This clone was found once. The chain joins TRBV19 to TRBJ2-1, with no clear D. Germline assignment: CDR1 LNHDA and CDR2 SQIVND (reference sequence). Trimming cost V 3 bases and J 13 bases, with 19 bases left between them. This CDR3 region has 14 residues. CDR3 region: CASSMAALLTFQFF. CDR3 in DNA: TGTGCCAGTAGTATGGCTGCCCTCCTCACCTTTCAGTTCTTC.

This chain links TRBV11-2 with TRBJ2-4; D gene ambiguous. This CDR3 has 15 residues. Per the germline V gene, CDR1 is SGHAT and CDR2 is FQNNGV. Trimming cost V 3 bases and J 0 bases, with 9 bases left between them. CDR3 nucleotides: TGTGCCAGCAGCTTGATGGCTCTAGCCAAAAACATTCAGTACTTC. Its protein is CASSLMALAKNIQYF.

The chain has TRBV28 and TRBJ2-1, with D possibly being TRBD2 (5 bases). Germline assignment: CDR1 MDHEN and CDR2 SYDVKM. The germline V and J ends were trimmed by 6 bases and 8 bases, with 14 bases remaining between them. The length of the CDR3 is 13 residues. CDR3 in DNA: TGTGCCAGCAGCATTCAATACGGGGATGAGCAGTTCTTC. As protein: CASSIQYGDEQFF. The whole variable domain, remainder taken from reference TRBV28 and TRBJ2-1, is DVKVTQSSRYLVKRTGEKVFLECVQDMDHENMFWYRQDPGLGLRLIYFSYDVKMKEKGDIPEGYSVSREKKERFSLILESASTNQTSMYLCASSIQYGDEQFFGPGTRLTVL.

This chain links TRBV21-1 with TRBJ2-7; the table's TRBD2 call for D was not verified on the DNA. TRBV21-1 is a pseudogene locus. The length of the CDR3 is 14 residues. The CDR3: CASSKGSDSYEQYF. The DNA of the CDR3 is TGTGCCAGCAGCAAAGGTAGCGACTCCTACGAGCAGTACTTC.

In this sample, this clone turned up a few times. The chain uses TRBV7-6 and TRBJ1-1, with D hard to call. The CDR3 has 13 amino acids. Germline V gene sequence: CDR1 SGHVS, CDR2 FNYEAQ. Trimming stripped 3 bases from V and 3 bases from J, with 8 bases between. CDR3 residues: CASSFGEDTEAFF. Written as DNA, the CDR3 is TGTGCCAGCAGCTTCGGTGAAGACACTGAAGCTTTCTTT.

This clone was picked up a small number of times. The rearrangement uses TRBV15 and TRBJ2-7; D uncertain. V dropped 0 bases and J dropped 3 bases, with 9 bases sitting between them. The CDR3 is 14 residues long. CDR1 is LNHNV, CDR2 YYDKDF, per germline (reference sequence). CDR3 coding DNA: TGTGCCACCAGCAGAGAGGCAGGCAGCTACGAGCAGTACTTC. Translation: CATSREAGSYEQYF. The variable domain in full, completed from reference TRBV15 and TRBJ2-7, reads DAMVIQNPRYQVTQFGKPVTLSCSQTLNHNVMYWYQQKSSQAPKLLFHYYDKDFNNEADTPDNFQSRRPNTSFCFLDIRSPGLGDTAMYLCATSREAGSYEQYFGPGTRLTVT.

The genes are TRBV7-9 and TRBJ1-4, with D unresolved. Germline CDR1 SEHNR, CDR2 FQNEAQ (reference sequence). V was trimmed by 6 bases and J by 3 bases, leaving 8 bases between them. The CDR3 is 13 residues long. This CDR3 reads CASRDGANEKLFF. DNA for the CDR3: TGTGCCAGCAGAGATGGAGCTAATGAAAAACTGTTTTTT.

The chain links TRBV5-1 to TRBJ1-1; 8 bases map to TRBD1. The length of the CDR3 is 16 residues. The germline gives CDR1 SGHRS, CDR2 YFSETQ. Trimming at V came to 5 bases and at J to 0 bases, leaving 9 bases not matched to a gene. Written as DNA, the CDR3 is TGCGCCAGCAGTTCAGGGGGCGCAGGCATGAACACTGAAGCTTTCTTT. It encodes CASSSGGAGMNTEAFF.

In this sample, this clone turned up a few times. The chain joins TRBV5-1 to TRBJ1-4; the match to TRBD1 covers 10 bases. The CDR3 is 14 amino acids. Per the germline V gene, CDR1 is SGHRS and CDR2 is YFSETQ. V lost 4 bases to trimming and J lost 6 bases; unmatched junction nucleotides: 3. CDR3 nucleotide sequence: TGCGCCAGCAGCACCGGGACAGGGGATGAAAAACTGTTTTTT. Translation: CASSTGTGDEKLFF.

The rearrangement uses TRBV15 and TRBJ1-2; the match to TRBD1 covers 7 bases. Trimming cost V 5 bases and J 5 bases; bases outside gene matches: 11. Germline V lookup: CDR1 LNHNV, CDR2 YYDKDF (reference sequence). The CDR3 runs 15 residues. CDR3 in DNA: TGTGCCACCAGCGCATGGGACAGCCGAGAGTATGGCTACACCTTC. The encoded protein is CATSAWDSREYGYTF. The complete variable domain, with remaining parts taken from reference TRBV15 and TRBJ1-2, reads DAMVIQNPRYQVTQFGKPVTLSCSQTLNHNVMYWYQQKSSQAPKLLFHYYDKDFNNEADTPDNFQSRRPNTSFCFLDIRSPGLGDTAMYLCATSAWDSREYGYTFGSGTRLTVV.

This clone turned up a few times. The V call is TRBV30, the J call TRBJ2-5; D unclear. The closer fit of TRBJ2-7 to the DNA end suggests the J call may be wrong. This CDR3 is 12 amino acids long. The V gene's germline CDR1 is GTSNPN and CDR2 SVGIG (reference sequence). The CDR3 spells CAWSKFPYEQYF. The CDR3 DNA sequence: TGTGCCTGGAGTAAGTTTCCGTACGAGCAGTACTTC.